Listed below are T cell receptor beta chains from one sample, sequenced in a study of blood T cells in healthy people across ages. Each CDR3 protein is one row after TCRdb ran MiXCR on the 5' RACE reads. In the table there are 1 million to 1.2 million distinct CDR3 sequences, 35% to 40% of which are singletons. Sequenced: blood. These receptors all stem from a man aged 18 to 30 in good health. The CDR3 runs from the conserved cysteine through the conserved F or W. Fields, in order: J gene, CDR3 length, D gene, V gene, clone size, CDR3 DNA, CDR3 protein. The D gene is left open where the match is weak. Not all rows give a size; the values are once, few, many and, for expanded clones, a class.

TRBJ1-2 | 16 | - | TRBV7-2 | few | TGTGCCAGCAGCCGAGGGAGGGGGGGAGCTAACTATGGCTACACCTTC | CASSRGRGGANYGYTF
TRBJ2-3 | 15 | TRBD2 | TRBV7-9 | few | TGTGCCAGCAGCACAACTAGCGGATTCACAGATACGCAGTATTTT | CASSTTSGFTDTQYF
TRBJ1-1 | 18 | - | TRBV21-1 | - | TGTGCCAGCAGCAAGGTGGGAATGGGGGGGGCATTCAACACTGAAGCTTTCTTT | CASSKVGMGGAFNTEAFF
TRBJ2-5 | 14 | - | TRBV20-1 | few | TGCAGTGCTAGAGTCGCGGGGAGGCTAGAGACCCAGTACTTC | CSARVAGRLETQYF
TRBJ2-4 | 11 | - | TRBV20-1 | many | TGCAGTGCTAGAGTCCCCAACATTCAGTACTTC | CSARVPNIQYF
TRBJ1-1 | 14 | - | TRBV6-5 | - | TGTGCCAGCAGCCTCAACAGGGAATCGGGAGAAGCTTTCTTT | CASSLNRESGEAFF
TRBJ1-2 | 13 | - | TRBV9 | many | TGTGCCAGCAGCGCTGGACAGTACTATGGCTACACCTTC | CASSAGQYYGYTF
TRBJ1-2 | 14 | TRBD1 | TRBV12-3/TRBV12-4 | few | TGTGCCAGCAGTTTGGCAGGGGGTCAAGTTGGCTACACCTTC | CASSLAGGQVGYTF
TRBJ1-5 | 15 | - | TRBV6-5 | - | TGTGCCAGCAGCCCAACTCACGGGAGCAATCAGCCCCAGCATTTT | CASSPTHGSNQPQHF
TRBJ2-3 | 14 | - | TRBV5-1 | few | TGCGCCAGCAGCTTGGACCCGGGGACAGATACGCAGTATTTT | CASSLDPGTDTQYF
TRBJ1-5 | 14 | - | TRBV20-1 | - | TGCAGTGCTAGCAGTAATAAAGTCAATCAGCCCCAGCATTTT | CSASSNKVNQPQHF
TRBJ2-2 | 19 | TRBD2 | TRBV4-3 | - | TGCGCCAGCAGCCCCCCTGGACTAGCGGGGGGTACGAACACCGGGGAGCTGTTTTTT | CASSPPGLAGGTNTGELFF
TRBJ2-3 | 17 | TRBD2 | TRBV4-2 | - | TGTGCCAGCAGCCAAGACACTAGCGGGGGGGCAATCGATACGCAGTATTTT | CASSQDTSGGAIDTQYF
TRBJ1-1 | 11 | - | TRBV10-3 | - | TGTGCCATCATGGGGAACACTGAAGCTTTCTTT | CAIMGNTEAFF
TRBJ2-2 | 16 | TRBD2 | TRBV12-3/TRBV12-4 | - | TGTGCCAGCAGTTCCGCACTAGCGGGCGGCCGCGGGGAGCTGTTTTTT | CASSSALAGGRGELFF
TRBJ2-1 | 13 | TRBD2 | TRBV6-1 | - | TGTGCCAGCACCAAGACTAGCAAGGCTGAGCAGTTCTTC | CASTKTSKAEQFF
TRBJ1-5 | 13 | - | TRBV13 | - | TGTGCCAGCAGCTTAGCCCAGAATCAGCCCCAGCATTTT | CASSLAQNQPQHF
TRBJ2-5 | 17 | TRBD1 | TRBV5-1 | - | TGCGCCAGCAGCCCGACCCGAAATCACAGGGGTGAAGAGACCCAGTACTTC | CASSPTRNHRGEETQYF
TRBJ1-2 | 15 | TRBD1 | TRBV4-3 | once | TGCGCCAGCAGCCAACCTGGACAGGGGGCCTATGGCTACACCTTC | CASSQPGQGAYGYTF
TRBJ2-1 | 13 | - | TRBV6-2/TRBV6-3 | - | TGTGCCAGCAGGGGGGAGCGGCCGCAGGAGCAGTTCTTC | CASRGERPQEQFF
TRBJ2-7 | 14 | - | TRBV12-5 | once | TGTGCTAGTGGTTTGGTACCTTCCTACAATGAGCAGTACTTC | CASGLVPSYNEQYF
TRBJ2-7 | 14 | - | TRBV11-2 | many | TGTGCCAGCAGCTTAGGGGTTTCCTACAATGAGCAGTACTTC | CASSLGVSYNEQYF
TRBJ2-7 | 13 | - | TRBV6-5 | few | TGTGCCAGCAGTTTTGACAAAATCTACGAGCAGTACTTC | CASSFDKIYEQYF
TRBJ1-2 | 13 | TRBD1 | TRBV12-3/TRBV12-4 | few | TGTGCCAGCAGCGCGACAGGGAACCGTGGCTACACCTTC | CASSATGNRGYTF
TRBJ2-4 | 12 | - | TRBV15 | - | TGTGCCAGCGACGGGCCACAAAACATTCAGTACTTC | CASDGPQNIQYF
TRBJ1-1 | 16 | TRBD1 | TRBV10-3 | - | TGTGCCATCACCTCTGCAGGGGGCCATGCGAACACTGAAGCTTTCTTT | CAITSAGGHANTEAFF
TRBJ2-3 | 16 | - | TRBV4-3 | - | TGCGCCAGCAGCCAAGCGTGGACGAGGCACACAGATACGCAGTATTTT | CASSQAWTRHTDTQYF